A selection of T cell receptor beta chains follows, all from one sample in a study of blood T cell repertoires in COVID-19. Assay: immunoSEQ multiplex PCR; the TCRdb copy retains only in-frame clones and omits some. The table has a few hundred thousand clones, roughly 91% seen once. Material for sequencing was PBMCs or T cells enriched from blood (not recorded which). The receptors stem from a man aged 18 to 30 who had recovered from COVID-19. The CDR3 runs from the conserved cysteine through the conserved F or W. Each record gives: J gene, clone size, V gene, D gene, CDR3 DNA, CDR3 protein. A D gene is named only where the DNA matches it firmly. For some rows the clone size is stated as once, few or many, or as a class when expanded; others skip it.

J: TRBJ2-2
size: .
V: TRBV7-6
D: TRBD2
DNA: TGTGCCAGCAGCGAGGGGACTAGCAGCGGGGAGCTGTTTTTT
CDR3: CASSEGTSSGELFF

J: TRBJ1-2
size: .
V: TRBV5-1
D: .
DNA: TGCGCCAGCAGCTTGGCAGGGTCGATGGGCTACACCTTC
CDR3: CASSLAGSMGYTF

J: TRBJ2-3
size: .
V: TRBV6-1
D: TRBD1
DNA: TGTGCCAGCAGTGATCAGGCAGGGGGCGCAGATACGCAGTATTTT
CDR3: CASSDQAGGADTQYF

J: TRBJ1-1
size: .
V: TRBV19
D: .
DNA: TGTGCCAGTAGTATGGTCAGGGGCCTGAACACTGAAGCTTTCTTT
CDR3: CASSMVRGLNTEAFF

J: TRBJ1-1
size: .
V: TRBV11-2
D: .
DNA: TGTGCCAGCAGCTTAGTAACGGGGGTGGACACTGAAGCTTTCTTT
CDR3: CASSLVTGVDTEAFF

J: TRBJ2-2
size: .
V: TRBV27
D: .
DNA: TGTGCCAGCAGTGACCGGTCCGGCAGGGCCACCGGGGAGCTGTTTTTT
CDR3: CASSDRSGRATGELFF

J: TRBJ1-5
size: .
V: TRBV10-2
D: .
DNA: TGCGCCAGCAGGGCCAACAGCAATCAGCCCCAGCATTTT
CDR3: CASRANSNQPQHF

J: TRBJ1-3
size: .
V: TRBV7-9
D: .
DNA: TGTGCCAGCAGCTTGAGTATATCTGGAAACACCATATATTTT
CDR3: CASSLSISGNTIYF

J: TRBJ2-7
size: .
V: TRBV9
D: .
DNA: TGTGCCAGCATGCGGGGAGAGGTGGGCGAGCAGTACTTC
CDR3: CASMRGEVGEQYF

J: TRBJ2-2
size: few
V: TRBV30
D: TRBD1
DNA: TGTGCCTGCAGGACAGGGTTGAACGGGGAGCTGTTTTTT
CDR3: CACRTGLNGELFF

J: TRBJ2-7
size: .
V: TRBV7-9
D: .
DNA: TGTGCCAGCAGCCTTAGTTCCGGCGAGCAGTACTTC
CDR3: CASSLSSGEQYF

J: TRBJ1-2
size: .
V: TRBV9
D: .
DNA: TGTGCCAGCACTAGAGCCAACTATGGCTACACCTTC
CDR3: CASTRANYGYTF

J: TRBJ1-2
size: once
V: TRBV10-1
D: TRBD1
DNA: TGCGCCAGCAGTGGGGTTTGGGACAGGGGCCCTCACACCTTC
CDR3: CASSGVWDRGPHTF

J: TRBJ2-1
size: .
V: TRBV6-5
D: TRBD2
DNA: TGTGCCAGCAGTTTACCTAGCGGGGGGGCGGATGAGCAGTTCTTC
CDR3: CASSLPSGGADEQFF

J: TRBJ2-3
size: .
V: TRBV7-9
D: TRBD2
DNA: TGTGCCAGCAGCCCCAGTCCCGGGACTAGCGGGGGGCGATCAGATACGCAGTATTTT
CDR3: CASSPSPGTSGGRSDTQYF

J: TRBJ2-3
size: few
V: TRBV7-9
D: .
DNA: TGTGCCAGCAGCTTGAACAGAGGCACAGATACGCAGTATTTT
CDR3: CASSLNRGTDTQYF

J: TRBJ1-1
size: .
V: TRBV6-5
D: .
DNA: TGTGCCAGCTTTGGCAGAATGAACACTGAAGCTTTCTTT
CDR3: CASFGRMNTEAFF

J: TRBJ2-2
size: .
V: TRBV28
D: .
DNA: TGTGCCAGCACCTACGGGGGTACGAACACCGGGGAGCTGTTTTTT
CDR3: CASTYGGTNTGELFF

J: TRBJ2-6
size: .
V: TRBV13
D: TRBD2
DNA: TGTGCCAGCAGCTCGATAGCGGGAGCCTTCTCTGGGGCCAACGTCCTGACTTTC
CDR3: CASSSIAGAFSGANVLTF

J: TRBJ1-2
size: .
V: TRBV7-9
D: .
DNA: TGTGCCAGCAGCTTAATTGTAAACAGCTATGGCTACACCTTC
CDR3: CASSLIVNSYGYTF

J: TRBJ1-1
size: .
V: TRBV5-5
D: .
DNA: TGTGCCAGCAGCCCCTTCGACCTCGCCGGGAGCTCAGCTTTCTTT
CDR3: CASSPFDLAGSSAFF

J: TRBJ1-3
size: .
V: TRBV3-1/TRBV3-2
D: .
DNA: TGTGCCAGCAGCCCAGCGGGAAACACCATATATTTT
CDR3: CASSPAGNTIYF

J: TRBJ2-3
size: .
V: TRBV10-1
D: TRBD1
DNA: TGCGCCAGCGGTTCGGGGACAGGGTTGCCAGATACGCAGTATTTT
CDR3: CASGSGTGLPDTQYF

J: TRBJ1-2
size: .
V: TRBV7-2
D: .
DNA: TGTGCCAGCAGCTTAGGACCCCTAGCTAACTATGGCTACACCTTC
CDR3: CASSLGPLANYGYTF

J: TRBJ1-2
size: .
V: TRBV10-2
D: TRBD1
DNA: TGCGCCAGCAGTCCCGTTTCGGGACAGCCTCCGGGGGACTATGGCTACACCTTC
CDR3: CASSPVSGQPPGDYGYTF

J: TRBJ1-6
size: .
V: TRBV6-2/TRBV6-3
D: TRBD1
DNA: TGTGCCAGCAGTTACAGGGGGCAACTGGATTCACCCCTCCACTTT
CDR3: CASSYRGQLDSPLHF

J: TRBJ2-5
size: .
V: TRBV7-9
D: TRBD1
DNA: TGTGCCAGCAGCTCCTCTATTGGACAGGGCCCAATCCAAGAGACCCAGTACTTC
CDR3: CASSSSIGQGPIQETQYF

J: TRBJ1-1
size: .
V: TRBV27
D: .
DNA: TGTGCCAGCATCCTTTATCCGGGAAACACTGAAGCTTTCTTT
CDR3: CASILYPGNTEAFF

J: TRBJ1-2
size: .
V: TRBV6-1
D: .
DNA: TGTGCCAGCAGTGAAGGGTGGACAGCTAACTATGGCTACACCTTC
CDR3: CASSEGWTANYGYTF

J: TRBJ1-1
size: .
V: TRBV24-1
D: .
DNA: TGTGCCACCACAGACTGTGGCGTCTGGACTGAGGTGGACACTGAAGCTTTCTTT
CDR3: CATTDCGVWTEVDTEAFF

J: TRBJ1-4
size: .
V: TRBV9
D: TRBD1
DNA: TGTGCCAGCAGCGGTGGACAGGGGCATGAAAAACTGTTTTTT
CDR3: CASSGGQGHEKLFF

J: TRBJ2-7
size: .
V: TRBV30
D: .
DNA: TGTGCCTCAGGTCCCGGGATGCGGAGCTACGAGCAGTACTTC
CDR3: CASGPGMRSYEQYF

J: TRBJ2-3
size: .
V: TRBV3-1/TRBV3-2
D: TRBD2
DNA: TGTGCCAGCAGCCATGGGACTAAACCAGATACGCAGTATTTT
CDR3: CASSHGTKPDTQYF

J: TRBJ1-5
size: .
V: TRBV6-5
D: TRBD1
DNA: TGTGCCAGCAGTCTCCGACAGGGCTACAATCAGCCCCAGCATTTT
CDR3: CASSLRQGYNQPQHF

J: TRBJ1-4
size: .
V: TRBV3-1/TRBV3-2
D: .
DNA: TGTGCCAGCAGCCAAGACGAGTACAGGATTGGAGAAAAACTGTTTTTT
CDR3: CASSQDEYRIGEKLFF

J: TRBJ2-7
size: .
V: TRBV6-1
D: TRBD2
DNA: TGTGCCAGCAGTGAACCGGGACTAGGACTCAACGAGCAGTACTTC
CDR3: CASSEPGLGLNEQYF

J: TRBJ2-2
size: .
V: TRBV19
D: .
DNA: TGTGCCAGTAGTGTGAACAGGGTAGTCCGCGGGGAGCTGTTTTTT
CDR3: CASSVNRVVRGELFF

J: TRBJ1-5
size: .
V: TRBV5-1
D: TRBD1
DNA: TGCGCCAGCAGCCCCCAAGGACAGGGGTCGGGTCAGCCCCAGCATTTT
CDR3: CASSPQGQGSGQPQHF

J: TRBJ2-3
size: .
V: TRBV2
D: TRBD2
DNA: TGTGCCAGCAGTGAAGCCGGGACTAGCGCAGATACGCAGTATTTT
CDR3: CASSEAGTSADTQYF